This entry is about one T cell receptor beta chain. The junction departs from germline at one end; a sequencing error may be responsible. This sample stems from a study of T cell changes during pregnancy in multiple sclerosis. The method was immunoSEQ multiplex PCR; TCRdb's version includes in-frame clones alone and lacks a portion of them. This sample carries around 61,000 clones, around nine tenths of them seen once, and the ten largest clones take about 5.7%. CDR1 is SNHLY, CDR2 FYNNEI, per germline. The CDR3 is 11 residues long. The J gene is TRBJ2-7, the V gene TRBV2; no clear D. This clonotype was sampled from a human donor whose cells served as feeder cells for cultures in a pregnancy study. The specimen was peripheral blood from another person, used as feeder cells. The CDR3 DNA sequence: TGTGCTAGCAAGGCCTCCTACGAGCAGTACTTC. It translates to CASKASYEQYF.